These 32 T cell receptor beta chains were all obtained from the same sample, sequenced in a study of blood T cell repertoires in COVID-19. Measured with immunoSEQ multiplex PCR; TCRdb has only the in-frame clones, and not every one. The table shows about 54,000 clones, with 90% to 95% occurring only once. Sequenced input: peripheral blood. These receptor sequences come from a middle-aged man with acute or convalescent COVID-19.

The V gene is TRBV5-4, the J gene TRBJ2-7, with TRBD1 matching over 7 bases. This CDR3 region has 14 residues. The J segment lost 4 bases and the V segment lost 2 bases, leaving 6 bases of the junction unmatched. In germline, CDR1 is SGHNT, CDR2 YYREEE (reference sequence). CDR3 amino acids: CASSFWGQLYEQYF. The DNA for the CDR3 is TGTGCCAGCAGCTTTTGGGGACAGCTATACGAGCAGTACTTC.

V gene TRBV12-5 combines with J gene TRBJ2-7; TRBD2 matches 12 bases. The V gene's germline CDR1 is LGHNT and CDR2 FRNRAP. The CDR3 is 13 amino acids. V gave up 10 bases and J gave up 7 bases; unmatched junction bases: 8. In DNA form, the CDR3 reads TGTGCTACCACCCTAGCGGGAGGGCAAGAGCAGTACTTC. It is translated as CATTLAGGQEQYF.

The chain couples TRBV5-1 to TRBJ2-1; D remains ambiguous. With 0 bases removed from V and 7 bases from J, the gap between germline ends came to 5 bases. This CDR3 spans 12 amino acids. Germline V lookup: CDR1 SGHRS, CDR2 YFSETQ. CDR3 sequence (DNA): TGCGCCAGCAGCTTGGACCTAAATGAGCAGTTCTTC. Protein product: CASSLDLNEQFF.

The chain recombines TRBV6-4 with TRBJ2-3; TRBD2 matches at 10 bases. CDR1 is MRHNA and CDR2 is SNTAGT in the germline V gene. J gave up 2 bases and V 5 bases, and 7 bases lay outside the gene matches. This CDR3 spans 16 amino acids. CDR3 bases: TGTGCCAGCAGTTCAAGAGCGGGAGGGCCCACAGATACGCAGTATTTT. It specifies CASSSRAGGPTDTQYF.

The V call is TRBV20-1, the J call TRBJ1-3; 7 nucleotides line up with TRBD1. This CDR3 region has 14 residues. Germline lookup yields CDR1 DFQATT and CDR2 SNEGSKA (reference sequence). V was clipped by 3 bases and J by 6 bases; unmatched bases: 8. CDR3 in amino acids: CSASKAGGENTIYF. The CDR3 nucleotides are TGCAGTGCTAGTAAGGCAGGGGGTGAAAACACCATATATTTT.

The gene calls are TRBV27 and TRBJ2-3; 8 bases fit TRBD2. This CDR3 comprises 14 residues. From germline, CDR1 is MNHEY and CDR2 SMNVEV (reference sequence). V lost 8 bases to trimming and J lost 5 bases; unmatched junction nucleotides: 9. Here the CDR3 DNA reads TGTGCCAGCTCCTTTAGCGGGGCTCTAGATACGCAGTATTTT. It translates to CASSFSGALDTQYF.

V is TRBV7-5 and J is TRBJ2-7; no DNA check was done on the table's D call, TRBD1. TRBV7-5 is reported as a pseudogene. CDR3 length: 16 amino acids. The CDR3 protein is CVRSLGRQEPPYEQYF. The DNA of the CDR3 is TGTGTCAGAAGCTTAGGAAGGCAGGAACCACCCTACGAGCAGTACTTC.

The V and J genes are TRBV13 and TRBJ2-1, with 10 bases identical to TRBD2. The CDR3 length is 15 residues. Germline assignment: CDR1 PRHDT and CDR2 FYEKMQ (reference sequence). V shed 2 bases and J 10 bases; nucleotides not matched to a gene: 8. The CDR3 DNA reads TGTGCCAGCAGCTTATTGCTAGCGGGAGATCGGGAGCAGTTCTTC. Translating gives CASSLLLAGDREQFF. Drawing the rest from reference TRBV13 and TRBJ2-1, the complete variable domain is AAGVIQSPRHLIKEKRETATLKCYPIPRHDTVYWYQQGPGQDPQFLISFYEKMQSDKGSIPDRFSAQQFSDYHSELNMSSLELGDSALYFCASSLLLAGDREQFFGPGTRLTVL.

This chain links TRBV6-6 with TRBJ2-7, with 8 bases aligning to TRBD2. The germline V gene encodes CDR1 MNHNY and CDR2 SVGAGI (reference sequence). This CDR3 is built from 17 residues. Trimming cost V 5 bases and J 2 bases; bases outside gene matches: 14. CDR3 residues: CASSRGGPGTQTYEQYF. Here the CDR3 DNA reads TGTGCCAGCAGTCGGGGGGGTCCCGGGACTCAGACCTACGAGCAGTACTTC.

This clone was detected only once. The rearrangement links TRBV27 to TRBJ2-6; 13 bases match TRBD2. Germline V CDR1 and CDR2: MNHEY, SMNVEV (reference sequence). V trimming: 5 bases; J trimming: 1 base; junction bases outside the gene matches: 2. The CDR3 runs 17 residues. As DNA, the CDR3 is TGTGCCAGCAGTACTAGCGGGAGGGTATCTGGGGCCAACGTCCTGACTTTC. Encoded protein: CASSTSGRVSGANVLTF.

This chain joins TRBV2 and TRBJ1-5; tentative D call: TRBD1 (5 bases). The CDR3 contains 15 residues. Trimming took 2 bases from V and 3 from J, leaving 11 bases between them. Germline V gene lookup returns CDR1 SNHLY and CDR2 FYNNEI. The CDR3 sequence is CASSESRAVNQPQHF. The CDR3 region has the DNA TGTGCCAGCAGTGAAAGCAGGGCAGTCAATCAGCCCCAGCATTTT.

V and J are TRBV11-3 and TRBJ2-5, with D perhaps TRBD1 (6 bases). The V and J ends lost 5 bases and 1 base respectively, with 17 bases between them. Germline V gives CDR1 SGHNT, CDR2 YENEEA. The CDR3 spans 16 residues. CDR3: CASSPATGWVQETQYF. The CDR3 DNA reads TGTGCCAGCAGCCCAGCAACAGGGTGGGTCCAAGAGACCCAGTACTTC.

This rearrangement joins TRBV9 to TRBJ2-5; 8 nucleotides line up with TRBD2. The trim removed 4 bases at V and 5 bases at J, leaving 13 bases unmatched. This CDR3 is 16 amino acids long. From germline, CDR1 is SGDLS and CDR2 YYNGEE. The CDR3 coding sequence is TGTGCCAGCAGCCCCCTCCCCCAAGCGGGAGACGAGACCCAGTACTTC. It encodes CASSPLPQAGDETQYF.

This rearrangement joins TRBV18 to TRBJ2-5; 10 bases line up with TRBD2. Germline-derived CDR1 and CDR2 are KGHSH and LQKENI. J lost 2 bases, V lost 3 bases, and 6 bases had no gene match. The CDR3 runs to 16 residues. The CDR3 region has the DNA TGTGCCAGCTCACCCCCCAGCGGGAGGGTTCAAGAGACCCAGTACTTC. Protein product: CASSPPSGRVQETQYF.

The chain carries TRBV19 and TRBJ2-5; the D gene is possibly TRBD2 (6 bases). The CDR3 has 16 residues. The V and J ends lost 5 bases and 5 bases respectively, with 21 bases between them. Germline CDR1 is LNHDA and CDR2 is SQIVND (reference sequence). CDR3 residues: CASSRGSAGGGETQYF. As DNA, the CDR3 is TGTGCCAGTAGTCGTGGGTCAGCGGGTGGGGGGGAGACCCAGTACTTC.

The rearrangement links TRBV6-1 to TRBJ2-7; the D gene is possibly TRBD1 (6 bases). The germline CDR1 and CDR2 sequences are MNHNS and SASEGT. With 0 bases removed from V and 4 bases from J, the gap between germline ends came to 13 bases. This CDR3 region has 15 residues. The CDR3 DNA is TGTGCCAGCAGTGAAGCAATAGGGGGATTTTACGAGCAGTACTTC. Protein product: CASSEAIGGFYEQYF.

The V gene is TRBV5-1, the J gene TRBJ1-6, with D perhaps matching TRBD1 (5 bases). Germline V gene lookup returns CDR1 SGHRS and CDR2 YFSETQ. The CDR3 runs to 15 residues. V lost 3 bases to trimming and J lost 10 bases, with 17 bases between them. The CDR3, as DNA: TGCGCCAGCAGCTCGACCAATACAGGCTCCTCACCCCTCCACTTT. It specifies CASSSTNTGSSPLHF.

The chain combines TRBV6-2 or TRBV6-3 with TRBJ2-3, with 7 bases lining up with TRBD2. CDR3 length: 16 residues. J gave up 6 bases and V 5 bases, and 14 bases lay outside the gene matches. Germline CDR1 and CDR2: MNHEY and SVGEGT. CDR3 nucleotide sequence: TGTGCCAGCAGTCCCCGAGGGACTAAATCCGGTGATACGCAGTATTTT. This translates into CASSPRGTKSGDTQYF.

This clone showed up just once. The chain links TRBV30 to TRBJ1-2; tentatively, D is TRBD1 (6 bases). V lost 8 bases to trimming and J lost 4 bases, with 14 bases between them. The CDR3 runs 12 residues. The germline gives CDR1 GTSNPN, CDR2 SVGIG (reference sequence). The CDR3 is CAPTGTSYGYTF. CDR3 nucleotides: TGTGCCCCCACCGGGACAAGCTATGGCTACACCTTC.

The chain links TRBV3-1 (or the pseudogene TRBV3-2) to TRBJ1-1; the D gene is possibly TRBD1 (5 bases). CDR3 size: 14 residues. The germline V and J ends were trimmed by 6 bases and 6 bases, with 17 bases remaining between them. CDR1 is LGHDT, CDR2 YNNKEL, per germline (reference sequence). CDR3 sequence reads: CASREGATGPEAFF. CDR3 nucleotide sequence: TGTGCCAGCAGGGAAGGGGCCACCGGGCCTGAAGCTTTCTTT.

V gene TRBV28 combines with J gene TRBJ2-2, with D possibly being TRBD2 (6 bases). Germline lookup yields CDR1 MDHEN and CDR2 SYDVKM. The CDR3 has 16 residues. Trimming stripped 1 base from V and 2 bases from J, with 11 bases between. The CDR3 region is CASSLLGTANTGELFF. The CDR3 DNA follows: TGTGCCAGCAGTTTATTAGGGACTGCTAACACCGGGGAGCTGTTTTTT.

This chain uses TRBV6-1 with TRBJ1-3; 9 bases match TRBD1. The CDR3 sequence is 16 residues long. The junction had 10 bases not matched to a gene; V was cut back by 4 bases and J by 6 bases. From germline, CDR1 is MNHNS and CDR2 SASEGT. CDR3 nucleotides: TGTGCCAGCAGTGTACGACAGGGGGAAATAGAAAACACCATATATTTT. It codes for CASSVRQGEIENTIYF.

V gene TRBV19 combines with J gene TRBJ2-1; 8 bases agree with TRBD2. The CDR3 runs to 13 residues. In germline, CDR1 is LNHDA, CDR2 SQIVND (reference sequence). With V trimmed by 6 bases and J by 4 bases, 2 bases remained unmatched. CDR3 sequence reads: CASSASGYNEQFF. The DNA of the CDR3 is TGTGCCAGTAGCGCTAGCGGGTACAATGAGCAGTTCTTC.

This clone was seen a few times. V and J are TRBV5-1 and TRBJ1-2; unclear D gene. Trimming shortened V by 2 bases and J by 7 bases, and 18 bases separated the two germline ends. Germline CDR1 is SGHRS and CDR2 is YFSETQ. The CDR3 has 15 residues. DNA for the CDR3: TGCGCCAGCAGCTTTGGGCAGCCTCTTGAGGGTGGCTACACCTTC. It yields the protein CASSFGQPLEGGYTF.

This sequence joins TRBV5-4 and TRBJ2-2; D perhaps matches TRBD2 (5 bases). Germline values: CDR1 SGHNT, CDR2 YYREEE (reference sequence). This CDR3 region has 15 residues. Trimming stripped 4 bases from V and 0 bases from J, with 10 bases between. The CDR3 reads CASSRSGTNTGELFF. Written as DNA, the CDR3 is TGTGCCAGCAGCCGTTCCGGGACGAACACCGGGGAGCTGTTTTTT. The entire variable domain, with the rest obtained from reference TRBV5-4 and TRBJ2-2, is as follows: ETGVTQSPTHLIKTRGQQVTLRCSSQSGHNTVSWYQQALGQGPQFIFQYYREEENGRGNFPPRFSGLQFPNYSSELNVNALELDDSALYLCASSRSGTNTGELFFGEGSRLTVL.

The chain carries TRBV19 and TRBJ1-6; 8 positions match TRBD1. Germline-derived CDR1 and CDR2 are LNHDA and SQIVND (reference sequence). Trimming at V came to 5 bases and at J to 9 bases, leaving 6 bases not matched to a gene. The CDR3 is 14 residues long. The CDR3 DNA follows: TGTGCCAGTAGTCTACAGGGGGGAGGTTCACCCCTCCACTTT. Translating gives CASSLQGGGSPLHF.

This sequence joins TRBV9 and TRBJ2-7; 7 positions agree with TRBD2. Trimming removed 1 base from V and 2 bases from J; junction bases left unmatched: 0. Germline V CDR1 and CDR2: SGDLS, YYNGEE. CDR3 size: 13 residues. The CDR3 nucleotides read TGTGCCAGCAGCGTACTAGCGGCCTACGAGCAGTACTTC. The encoded protein is CASSVLAAYEQYF.

The chain is built from TRBV5-4 and TRBJ2-1, with 7 bases aligning to TRBD2. V lost 1 base and J lost 5; bases outside the gene matches: 6. The CDR3 contains 15 residues. Germline CDR1 SGHNT, CDR2 YYREEE (reference sequence). The CDR3 spells CASSLPASGNNEQFF. Written as DNA, the CDR3 is TGTGCCAGCAGCTTGCCTGCTAGCGGTAACAATGAGCAGTTCTTC.

The chain links TRBV14 to TRBJ1-1; 8 bases align to TRBD1. In germline, CDR1 is SGHDN, CDR2 FVKESK. The trim removed 4 bases at V and 6 bases at J, leaving 13 bases unmatched. The CDR3 is 16 residues long. The CDR3 spells CASSPQALQGAPEAFF. Written as DNA, the CDR3 is TGTGCCAGCAGCCCCCAGGCCCTTCAGGGGGCCCCTGAAGCTTTCTTT.

V and J are TRBV19 and TRBJ2-2; TRBD2 might be the D (5 bases). This CDR3 is built from 13 residues. Germline assignment: CDR1 LNHDA and CDR2 SQIVND (reference sequence). The V end lost 6 bases, the J end lost 4 bases, and 9 bases lay between the germline ends. This CDR3 is CASSGLSTGELFF. The DNA for the CDR3 is TGTGCCAGTAGCGGACTTTCCACCGGGGAGCTGTTTTTT.

The chain has TRBV18 and TRBJ2-2; D gene unclear. V lost 2 bases, J lost 0 bases, and 10 bases lay in between. There are 16 residues in the CDR3. Germline lookup yields CDR1 KGHSH and CDR2 LQKENI. The CDR3 DNA reads as TGTGCCAGCTCACCATCAAAAGCCCCGAACACCGGGGAGCTGTTTTTT. This gives the protein CASSPSKAPNTGELFF.

The chain combines TRBV30 with TRBJ1-4, with D hard to call. There are 16 residues in the CDR3. Germline V CDR1 and CDR2: GTSNPN, SVGIG (reference sequence). The V gene lost 3 bases and the J gene lost 2 bases, with 16 bases spanning the gap. The CDR3: CAWSRPVRATNEKLFF. The CDR3 DNA is TGTGCCTGGAGCCGCCCAGTGAGGGCTACTAATGAAAAACTGTTTTTT.